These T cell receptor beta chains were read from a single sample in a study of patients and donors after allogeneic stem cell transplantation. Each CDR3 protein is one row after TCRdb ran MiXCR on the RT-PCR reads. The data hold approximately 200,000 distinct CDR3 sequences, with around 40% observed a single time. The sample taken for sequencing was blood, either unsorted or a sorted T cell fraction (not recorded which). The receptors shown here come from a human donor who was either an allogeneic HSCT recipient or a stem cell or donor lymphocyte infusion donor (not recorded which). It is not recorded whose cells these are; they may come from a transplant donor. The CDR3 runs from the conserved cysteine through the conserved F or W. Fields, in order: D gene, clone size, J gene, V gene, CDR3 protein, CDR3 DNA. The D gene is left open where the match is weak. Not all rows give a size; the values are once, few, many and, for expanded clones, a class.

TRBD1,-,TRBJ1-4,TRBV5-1,CASSPGQGPATNEKLFF,TGCGCCAGCAGCCCCGGACAGGGACCAGCAACTAATGAAAAACTGTTTTTT
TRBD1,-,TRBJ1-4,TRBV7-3,CASSFETGGYNEKLFF,TGTGCCAGCAGCTTCGAGACAGGGGGTTACAATGAAAAACTGTTTTTT
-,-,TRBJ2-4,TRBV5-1,CASSLDSTLAKNIQYF,TGCGCCAGCAGCTTGGACAGCACCCTAGCCAAAAACATTCAGTACTTC
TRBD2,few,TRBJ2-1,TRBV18,CASLRLAGINEQFF,TGTGCCAGCCTTAGACTAGCGGGGATCAATGAGCAGTTCTTC
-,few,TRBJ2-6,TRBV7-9,CADGFLGSGANVLTF,TGTGCGGACGGGTTTCTAGGCTCTGGGGCCAACGTCCTGACTTTC
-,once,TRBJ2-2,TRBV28,CASSLGLATTGELFF,TGTGCCAGCAGTTTAGGGCTAGCGACCACCGGGGAGCTGTTTTTT
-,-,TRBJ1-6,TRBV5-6,CASSLRGINSPLHF,TGTGCCAGCAGCTTGAGAGGAATCAATTCACCCCTCCACTTT
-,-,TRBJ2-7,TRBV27,CASRGPLTYEQYF,TGTGCCAGCAGGGGACCCTTAACCTACGAGCAGTACTTC
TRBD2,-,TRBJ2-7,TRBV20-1,CSAGLAGGNYEQYF,TGCAGTGCTGGACTAGCGGGGGGCAATTACGAGCAGTACTTC
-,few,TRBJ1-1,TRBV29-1,CSVAGLLNTEAFF,TGCAGCGTTGCGGGTTTGCTAAACACTGAAGCTTTCTTT
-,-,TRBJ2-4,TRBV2,CASSATVKNIQYF,TGTGCCAGCAGTGCGACAGTCAAAAACATTCAGTACTTC
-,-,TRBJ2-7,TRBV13,CASSLVQDSYEQYF,TGTGCCAGCAGCTTAGTACAAGACTCCTACGAGCAGTACTTC
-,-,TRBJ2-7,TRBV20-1,CSAPGPTYEQYF,TGCAGTGCGCCGGGGCCAACCTACGAGCAGTACTTC
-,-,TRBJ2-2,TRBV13,CASIDARLNTGELFF,TGTGCCAGCATCGACGCCCGATTGAACACCGGGGAGCTGTTTTTT
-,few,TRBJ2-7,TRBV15,CATSRETSYEQYF,TGTGCCACCAGCAGAGAGACCTCCTACGAGCAGTACTTC
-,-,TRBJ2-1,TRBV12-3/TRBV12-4,CASSSGPRGDEQFF,TGTGCCAGCAGTTCGGGACCCCGCGGGGATGAGCAGTTCTTC
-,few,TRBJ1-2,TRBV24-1,CAPWGGEGYGYTF,TGTGCCCCCTGGGGGGGGGAAGGCTATGGCTACACCTTC
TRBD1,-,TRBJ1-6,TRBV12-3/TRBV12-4,CASSWGQTTLHF,TGTGCCAGCAGTTGGGGACAGACCACGCTCCACTTT
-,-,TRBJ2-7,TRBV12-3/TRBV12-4,CASSLFDTGSFSSYEQYF,TGTGCCAGCAGTTTATTTGATACTGGTTCCTTTAGCTCCTACGAGCAGTACTTC
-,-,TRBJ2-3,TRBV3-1,CASSQSGQKQYF,TGTGCCAGCAGCCAATCCGGGCAGAAGCAGTATTTT
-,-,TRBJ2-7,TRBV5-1,CASSLLQGASGYEQYF,TGCGCCAGCAGCTTGCTACAGGGAGCTTCGGGGTACGAGCAGTACTTC
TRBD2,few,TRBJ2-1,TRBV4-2,CASSQVAGEASNEQFF,TGTGCCAGCAGCCAAGTCGCGGGGGAGGCTTCCAATGAGCAGTTCTTC
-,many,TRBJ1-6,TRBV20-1,CSARDARDYNSPLHF,TGCAGTGCTAGAGACGCCCGGGATTATAATTCACCCCTCCACTTT
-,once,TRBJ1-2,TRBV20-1,CSARDYNYGYTF,TGCAGTGCTAGAGACTATAACTATGGCTACACCTTC
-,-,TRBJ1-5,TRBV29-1,CSVADGLNQRPQHF,TGCAGCGTTGCCGACGGGCTTAATCAGCGGCCCCAGCATTTT
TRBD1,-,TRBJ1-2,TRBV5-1,CASRNGQGSYYGYTF,TGCGCCAGCAGAAACGGACAGGGATCATATTATGGCTACACCTTC
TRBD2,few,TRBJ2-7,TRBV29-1,CSAETSGQGEQYF,TGCAGCGCTGAAACTAGCGGCCAAGGCGAGCAGTACTTC
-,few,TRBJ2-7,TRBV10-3,CAILRPLPNEQYF,TGTGCCATTCTTAGGCCGCTTCCAAACGAGCAGTACTTC
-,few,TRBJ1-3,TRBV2,CASSVQVGNTIYF,TGTGCCAGCAGTGTACAGGTCGGAAACACCATATATTTT
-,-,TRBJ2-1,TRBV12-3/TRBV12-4,CASSLGRGFEFF,TGTGCCAGCAGTTTAGGTCGGGGTTTTGAGTTCTTC
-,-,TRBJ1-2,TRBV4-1,CASSPSLGRRYGYTF,TGCGCCAGCAGCCCATCCCTGGGACGGCGCTATGGCTACACCTTC
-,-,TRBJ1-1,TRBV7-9,CASSPGPGRLRTEAFF,TGTGCCAGCAGCCCGGGGCCAGGGCGGTTACGGACTGAAGCTTTCTTT
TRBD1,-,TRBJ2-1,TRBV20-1,CSARDPAGGLNEQFF,TGCAGTGCTAGAGATCCGGCAGGGGGCTTGAATGAGCAGTTCTTC
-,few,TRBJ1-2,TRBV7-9,CASSLGGIDGYTF,TGTGCCAGCAGCTTAGGGGGGATCGATGGCTACACCTTC
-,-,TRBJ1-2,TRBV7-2,CASSLALGNYNYGYTF,TGTGCCAGCAGCTTAGCGTTAGGCAACTACAACTATGGCTACACCTTC
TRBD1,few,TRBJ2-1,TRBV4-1,CASSQTETGDYNEQFF,TGCGCCAGCAGCCAGACAGAAACAGGGGATTACAATGAGCAGTTCTTC
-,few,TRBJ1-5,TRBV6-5,CASSPGLGGNQPQHF,TGTGCCAGCAGCCCCGGTTTAGGGGGGAATCAGCCCCAGCATTTT
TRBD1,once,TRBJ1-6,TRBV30,CAWQGTGRINSPLHF,TGTGCCTGGCAGGGGACAGGGAGGATCAATTCACCCCTCCACTTT
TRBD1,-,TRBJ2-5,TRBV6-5,CASSYTDRGLGETQYF,TGTGCCAGCAGTTACACAGACAGGGGTTTGGGGGAGACCCAGTACTTC
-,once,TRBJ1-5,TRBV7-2,CASSRGTLSNQPQHF,TGTGCCAGCAGCAGAGGGACACTTAGCAATCAGCCCCAGCATTTT
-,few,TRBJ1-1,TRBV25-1,CASSDYRDNDEAFF,TGTGCCAGCAGTGACTACCGGGACAACGATGAAGCTTTCTTT
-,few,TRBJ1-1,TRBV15,CATSVDVETEAFF,TGTGCCACCAGCGTCGACGTAGAGACTGAAGCTTTCTTT
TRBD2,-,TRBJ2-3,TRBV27,CASSWSGGAGDTQYF,TGTGCCAGCAGTTGGAGCGGGGGGGCTGGAGATACGCAGTATTTT
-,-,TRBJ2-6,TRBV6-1,CASSESLFGANVLTF,TGTGCCAGCAGTGAAAGTCTGTTTGGGGCCAACGTCCTGACTTTC
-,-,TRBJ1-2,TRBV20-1,CSAEGKGGAYTF,TGCAGTGCCGAGGGAAAGGGAGGTGCCTACACCTTC
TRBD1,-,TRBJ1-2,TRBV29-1,CSVARDRGGYTF,TGCAGCGTTGCCCGGGACAGGGGCGGCTACACCTTC
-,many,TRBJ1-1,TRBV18,CASSPVVNTEAFF,TGTGCCAGCTCACCAGTAGTGAACACTGAAGCTTTCTTT
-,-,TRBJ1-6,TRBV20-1,CSARASPLHF,TGCAGTGCCAGGGCTTCACCCCTCCACTTT
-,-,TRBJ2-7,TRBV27,CASSTGHYYEQYF,TGTGCCAGTTCAACGGGACACTATTACGAGCAGTACTTC
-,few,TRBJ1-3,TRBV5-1,CASSPTPSSGNTIYF,TGCGCCAGCAGTCCGACACCGAGCTCTGGAAACACCATATATTTT
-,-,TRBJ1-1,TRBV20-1,CSAPKMNTEAFF,TGCAGTGCCCCGAAAATGAACACTGAAGCTTTCTTT
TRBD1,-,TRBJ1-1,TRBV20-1,CSAPRTGRPRLEAFF,TGCAGTGCACCTCGGACAGGGCGCCCCCGACTTGAAGCTTTCTTT
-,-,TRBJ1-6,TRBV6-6,CASREDSPLHF,TGTGCCAGCAGGGAGGATTCACCCCTCCACTTT
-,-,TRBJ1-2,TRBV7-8,CASTSLNYGYTF,TGTGCCAGCACCTCGCTAAATTATGGCTACACCTTC
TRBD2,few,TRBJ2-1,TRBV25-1,CASSLAGDYNEQFF,TGTGCCAGCAGCTTAGCGGGGGACTACAATGAGCAGTTCTTC
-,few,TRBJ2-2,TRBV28,CASSFYLFWVDTGELFF,TGTGCCAGCAGTTTTTACCTCTTTTGGGTCGACACCGGGGAGCTGTTTTTT
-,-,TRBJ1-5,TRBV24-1,CATSDLDSNQPQHF,TGTGCCACCAGTGACCTGGATAGCAATCAGCCCCAGCATTTT
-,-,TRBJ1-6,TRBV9,CASSVAQNNSPLHF,TGTGCCAGCAGCGTAGCTCAGAATAATTCACCCCTCCACTTT
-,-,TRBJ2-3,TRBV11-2,CASSIRDSQRVTDTQYF,TGTGCCAGCAGCATCCGGGACTCCCAGCGGGTCACAGATACGCAGTATTTT
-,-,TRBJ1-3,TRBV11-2,CASSPEVNRVAGNTIYF,TGTGCCAGCAGCCCAGAGGTGAACAGGGTTGCTGGAAACACCATATATTTT